Sequencing of this T cell receptor (beta chain) was carried out in a study of OX40 agonist ivuxolimab in advanced cancers. General study points: Among some nonresponders, normalized T-cell clonal expansion was also low.

Profiled with immunoSEQ multiplex PCR; TCRdb holds only in-frame clones, not every one. This table holds 80,000 or so clones, about 88% found once. Note on this clone: Antigen: not known.

Material: CD4+ or CD8+ T cells sorted from blood, obtained in a trial of the OX40 agonist ivuxolimab. The TCR sequence derives from an adult with an advanced solid tumor such as melanoma, head and neck, liver or kidney cancer.

CDR3 sequence reads: CASQFSDRPYNEQFF. CDR3 DNA: TGTGCCAGTCAATTCTCGGACAGGCCCTACAATGAGCAGTTCTTC. V gene TRBV19 combines with J gene TRBJ2-1; 7 bases fit TRBD1. Per the germline V gene, CDR1 is LNHDA and CDR2 is SQIVND (reference sequence). The ends lost 8 bases at V and 2 bases at J; junction bases unmatched: 9. CDR3 length equals 15 residues.